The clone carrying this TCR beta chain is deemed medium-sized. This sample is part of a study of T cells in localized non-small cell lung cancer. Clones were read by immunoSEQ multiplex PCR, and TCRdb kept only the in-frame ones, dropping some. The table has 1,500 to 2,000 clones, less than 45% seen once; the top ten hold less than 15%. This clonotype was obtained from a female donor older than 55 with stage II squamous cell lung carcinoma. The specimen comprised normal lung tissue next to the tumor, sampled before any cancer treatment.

CDR3 region: CASTTGTGLSGGYTF. CDR3 bases: TGTGCCAGCACCACCGGGACAGGGCTTTCGGGTGGCTACACCTTC. The chain couples TRBV11-3 to TRBJ1-2, with 9 bases fitting TRBD1. CDR1 and CDR2 from the germline V gene are SGHNT and YENEEA. The CDR3 loop spans 15 amino acids. After removal of 7 bases from V and 7 bases from J, the junction contained 13 bases not matched to a gene.